The text below deals with one T cell receptor beta chain. Its specificity is unknown. Tagging with unique molecular identifiers was a feature of the TCR beta cDNA libraries. TCRdb called the PCR reads again in MiXCR, with one record for every CDR3 protein. Of about 540,000 distinct CDR3 sequences listed, 34% were seen once; the top ten hold 6%. Losses at the gene ends were 4 bases for V and 5 bases for J; bases not matched to a gene: 20. The V gene's germline CDR1 is SGHRS and CDR2 YFSETQ. The CDR3 totals 19 residues. The data stem from a study of post-analysis software for immune sequencing data. Study at large: As for disease course, relapsing-remitting, secondary progressive and progressive-relapsing multiple sclerosis were all included. General study points: Five TRBV segments were significantly more frequent in patients than in controls. TRBV5-6, TRBV5-1 and TRBV20-1 were among these segments.

This clonotype was obtained from a girl aged 2-17 years with multiple sclerosis. The chain has TRBV5-1 and TRBJ2-3, with 9 bases matching TRBD1. Source material: blood. This chain's CDR3 is CASSGDTGGIVPVGDTQYF. CDR3 nucleotides: TGCGCCAGCAGCGGGGATACAGGGGGCATCGTCCCCGTGGGAGATACGCAGTATTTT.